The rows below give T cell receptor beta chains drawn from one sample of a study of blood T cell repertoires in COVID-19. Some clones are missing from TCRdb's copy, which holds only in-frame ones; the method was immunoSEQ multiplex PCR. The data contain about 350,000 clones, approximately 89% of them seen just once; the ten biggest clones take up 3% to 4.5%. The sequenced material came from peripheral blood. These receptors were taken from a woman aged 60-75 years with COVID-19, enrolled during active disease. Both conserved end residues are part of each CDR3. D genes are given only for firm matches. Expanded clones are given a class, and other clones once, few, many or no size at all.

D	V	size	J	CDR3	DNA
.	TRBV5-6	once	TRBJ2-1	CASSKQGGITYNEQFF	TGTGCCAGCAGCAAACAGGGGGGGATTACCTACAATGAGCAGTTCTTC
.	TRBV5-1	.	TRBJ2-1	CASSTITGSSYNEQFF	TGCGCCAGCAGCACCATTACAGGGAGCTCCTACAATGAGCAGTTCTTC
TRBD2	TRBV5-1	once	TRBJ2-1	CASSLGLAGDYNEQFF	TGCGCCAGCAGCTTGGGGCTAGCGGGGGACTACAATGAGCAGTTCTTC
.	TRBV5-8	once	TRBJ1-2	CASSPKGGFYGYTF	TGTGCCAGCAGCCCCAAGGGAGGTTTCTATGGCTACACCTTC
TRBD1	TRBV19	.	TRBJ1-2	CASTRTGLDRGYTF	TGTGCCAGTACCCGGACAGGGTTGGACCGGGGCTACACCTTC
.	TRBV5-1	.	TRBJ1-5	CASSLEGGGNQPQHF	TGCGCCAGCAGCTTGGAAGGTGGAGGCAATCAGCCCCAGCATTTT
TRBD2	TRBV5-1	once	TRBJ2-1	CASSPGLAGSNEQFF	TGCGCCAGCAGCCCGGGACTAGCGGGTTCCAATGAGCAGTTCTTC
TRBD1	TRBV2	.	TRBJ2-7	CASRPGQGNYEQYF	TGTGCCAGCAGGCCGGGACAGGGGAACTACGAGCAGTACTTC
.	TRBV3-1/TRBV3-2	.	TRBJ1-2	CASSQEGGGRVGGYTF	TGTGCCAGCAGCCAGGAGGGCGGGGGCAGGGTCGGTGGCTACACCTTC
.	TRBV5-1	.	TRBJ1-1	CASSLQGGTEAFF	TGCGCCAGCAGCCTCCAGGGTGGTACTGAAGCTTTCTTT
.	TRBV28	.	TRBJ1-2	CASRPVTGGYTF	TGTGCCAGCAGACCAGTGACGGGAGGCTACACCTTC
TRBD2	TRBV7-9	.	TRBJ2-1	CASSGGAYNEQFF	TGTGCCAGTAGCGGGGGGGCATACAATGAGCAGTTCTTC
TRBD1	TRBV18	once	TRBJ2-7	CASSPRQGTYEQYF	TGTGCCAGCTCACCACGACAGGGCACCTACGAGCAGTACTTC
.	TRBV25-1	few	TRBJ1-6	CASRGGTYNSPLHF	TGTGCCAGCAGAGGCGGGACCTATAATTCACCCCTCCACTTT
.	TRBV6-6	.	TRBJ1-1	CASRLGGGTEAFF	TGTGCCAGCAGATTGGGGGGGGGCACTGAAGCTTTCTTT
TRBD2	TRBV5-4	.	TRBJ2-3	CASSLGTSRTTDTQYF	TGTGCCAGCAGCCTAGGGACTAGCAGAACCACAGATACGCAGTATTTT
.	TRBV6-6	.	TRBJ1-5	CASSYLNSNQPQHF	TGTGCCAGCAGTTATTTAAATAGCAATCAGCCCCAGCATTTT
.	TRBV10-2	once	TRBJ2-1	CASSRGGAGEQFF	TGCGCCAGCAGCCGAGGGGGGGCCGGTGAGCAGTTCTTC
.	TRBV7-3	.	TRBJ1-2	CASSYNSQGNYGYTF	TGTGCCAGCAGCTACAACTCCCAGGGGAACTATGGCTACACCTTC
TRBD1	TRBV4-2	.	TRBJ2-1	CASSQVPGRGQKYEQFF	TGTGCCAGCAGCCAAGTTCCTGGAAGGGGGCAAAAGTATGAGCAGTTCTTC
.	TRBV7-2	once	TRBJ2-3	CASSSRTLAADTQYF	TGTGCCAGCAGCTCCCGGACGCTAGCTGCAGATACGCAGTATTTT
TRBD2	TRBV28	.	TRBJ2-2	CASSPLRGGSTGELFF	TGTGCCAGCAGTCCCCTACGGGGGGGCTCTACCGGGGAGCTGTTTTTT
.	TRBV27	.	TRBJ1-6	CASSWGVSGVSAPLHF	TGTGCCAGCAGTTGGGGGGTGTCCGGGGTCAGCGCACCCCTCCACTTT
.	TRBV6-5	.	TRBJ2-3	CASSSQGTDTQYF	TGTGCCAGCAGCTCCCAGGGCACAGATACGCAGTATTTT
TRBD1	TRBV6-1	.	TRBJ1-5	CASSASPGQGSQPQHF	TGTGCCAGCAGTGCCAGCCCTGGACAGGGGAGTCAGCCCCAGCATTTT
.	TRBV6-5	.	TRBJ1-6	CASSYRGGAPLHF	TGTGCCAGCAGTTACCGGGGGGGCGCACCCCTCCACTTT
TRBD2	TRBV20-1	.	TRBJ2-5	CSASSAGGLQETQYF	TGCAGTGCTAGTTCCGCGGGGGGACTCCAAGAGACCCAGTACTTC
TRBD1	TRBV28	.	TRBJ2-3	CASTRQGSGDTQYF	TGTGCCAGCACTCGACAGGGGTCCGGGGATACGCAGTATTTT
TRBD1	TRBV5-6	.	TRBJ2-2	CASSLGGQGNTGELFF	TGTGCCAGCAGCTTGGGGGGACAGGGAAACACCGGGGAGCTGTTTTTT
.	TRBV2	.	TRBJ2-1	CASIWRGRAYNEQFF	TGTGCCAGCATTTGGAGGGGCCGCGCCTACAATGAGCAGTTCTTC
TRBD2	TRBV7-2	.	TRBJ2-3	CASGRTSSTDTQYF	TGTGCCAGCGGAAGGACTAGTAGCACAGATACGCAGTATTTT
.	TRBV19	.	TRBJ1-5	CASSITGINQPQHF	TGTGCCAGTAGTATAACAGGGATCAATCAGCCCCAGCATTTT
.	TRBV20-1	.	TRBJ2-7	CSARREYEQYF	TGCAGTGCTAGGAGGGAATACGAGCAGTACTTC
TRBD1	TRBV5-1	.	TRBJ2-3	CASSRQGEDTQYF	TGCGCCAGCAGTCGACAGGGGGAAGATACGCAGTATTTT
.	TRBV6-5	.	TRBJ1-5	CASSYSGGSNQPQHF	TGTGCCAGCAGTTACTCGGGGGGTAGCAATCAGCCCCAGCATTTT
.	TRBV12-3/TRBV12-4	few	TRBJ1-2	CASSLNRVRGYTF	TGTGCCAGCAGTTTAAACAGGGTCCGGGGCTACACCTTC
TRBD2	TRBV5-1	.	TRBJ2-1	CASSLSGLAGIYNEQFF	TGCGCCAGCAGCTTGTCCGGACTAGCGGGGATTTACAATGAGCAGTTCTTC
TRBD1	TRBV13	.	TRBJ1-3	CASSPPGQGVFGNTIYF	TGTGCCAGCAGCCCTCCGGGACAGGGGGTTTTTGGAAACACCATATATTTT
TRBD2	TRBV19	once	TRBJ2-5	CASSGSGGGETQYF	TGTGCCAGTAGTGGGAGCGGGGGAGGGGAGACCCAGTACTTC
.	TRBV10-2	.	TRBJ2-3	CATHGDTQYF	TGCGCCACCCACGGAGATACGCAGTATTTT